This T cell receptor (beta chain) is drawn from a study of OX40 agonist ivuxolimab in advanced cancers. On the study more broadly: The study enrolled dose-escalation patients with hepatocellular carcinoma, melanoma, renal cell or head and neck cancer. A male proportion of over 70% was recorded, with mean age approximately 57 years and range about 20 to 79.

No patient had autoimmune disease or received systemic immunosuppression. The table came from immunoSEQ multiplex PCR; TCRdb's copy has only in-frame clones and leaves some out. The sample includes 65,000 to 70,000 clones, 87% of them seen just once. V lost 5 bases and J lost 4, with 11 bases in between. Germline assignment: CDR1 WNHNN and CDR2 SYGVQD (reference sequence). The CDR3 runs 13 residues. The sequencing here drew on CD4+ or CD8+ T cells sorted from blood, taken in a trial of the OX40 agonist ivuxolimab. V usage is TRBV10-1 and J usage is TRBJ1-2; D is unresolved. The receptor comes from an adult with an advanced solid tumor such as melanoma, head and neck, liver or kidney cancer. CDR3 DNA: TGCGCCAGCAGTCCACAGAAGGGCTATGGCTACACCTTC. Translating gives CASSPQKGYGYTF.